The entry below gives a single T cell receptor (beta chain) sequence along with its context. The antigen remains unidentified. This could be a read error, since a much larger clone is one nucleotide away. The time point is: sample taken at primary tumor resection. The cohort: some 70 early-stage, untreated non-small cell lung cancer patients. The input material, whole RNA from tumor, nontumor lung or frozen PBMC, was sequenced unsorted. The entry originates in a study of spatial heterogeneity in lung cancer. About the study: Matched bulk RNA-seq yielded a T cell module score, and TCR transcript counts in tumor regions correlated strongly with that score.

Germline-derived CDR1 and CDR2 are DFQATT and SNEGSKA (reference sequence). The CDR3 loop spans 13 amino acids. Every TCR cDNA molecule carried a tag that served as a unique molecular identifier. Using its own MiXCR run on the 5' RACE reads, TCRdb lists one record per CDR3 protein. Of thousands of distinct CDR3 sequences in the sample, about 8.7% were seen once. Broader study findings: The study found that expanded intratumoral alpha and beta TCR counts tracked tumor mutation counts.

The sample consisted of lung tumor tissue, taken at surgery. The sequence was collected from a male donor with early-stage non-small cell lung cancer. V is TRBV20-1 and J is TRBJ2-7; no clear D. CDR3 sequence (DNA): TGCAGTGCTACCATAGTCCCATCCTTCGAGCAGTACTTC. This sequence encodes CSATIVPSFEQYF.